This section outlines one T cell receptor beta chain sequence together with its context. This CDR3 is built from 14 residues. The V and J ends lost 3 bases and 6 bases, in that order; junction bases with no gene match: 5. CDR1 and CDR2 (germline): SGHTS, YDEGEE. This record comes from a study of molecular identifiers for immune sequencing clone quantification. The bulk TCR libraries were made with methods described before and with listed TCR primers. One entry per CDR3 protein, called by TCRdb with MiXCR from the PCR reads. The sample comprises approximately 550,000 distinct CDR3 sequences, about 22% of which are singletons, and around 0.84% rests with the top ten.

The receptor was isolated from a human donor in good health. Some libraries in this study had Jurkat cell RNA spiked in. Sequences were obtained from naive CD8+ T cells from blood, with Jurkat cell RNA spiked in. Noted subset: FACS-sorted CD8+CD4-CCR7+CD45RA+ naive T cells. J is TRBJ1-1 and V is TRBV5-8; 10 nucleotides line up with TRBD1. The CDR3 DNA sequence: TGTGCCAGCAGCTCCGGGACAGGGGTTTCTGAAGCTTTCTTT. Protein product: CASSSGTGVSEAFF.